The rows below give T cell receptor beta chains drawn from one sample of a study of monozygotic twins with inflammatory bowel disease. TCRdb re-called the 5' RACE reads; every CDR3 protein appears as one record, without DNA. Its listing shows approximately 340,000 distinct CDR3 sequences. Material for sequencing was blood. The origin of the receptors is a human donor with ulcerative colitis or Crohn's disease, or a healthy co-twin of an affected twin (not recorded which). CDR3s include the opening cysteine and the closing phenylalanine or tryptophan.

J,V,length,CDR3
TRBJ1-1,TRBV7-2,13,CASSPNGNTEAFF
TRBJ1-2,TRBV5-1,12,CASSPTTYGYTF
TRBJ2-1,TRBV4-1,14,CASSRSGMADEQFF
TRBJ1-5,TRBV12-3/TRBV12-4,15,CASSFYLDSLQPQHF
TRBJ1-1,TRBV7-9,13,CASSGGENTEAFF
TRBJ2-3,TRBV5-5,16,CASSPGTSGRSDTQYF
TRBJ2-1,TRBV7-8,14,CASSPRESYNEQFF
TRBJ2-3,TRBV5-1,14,CASSSLTGEDTQYF
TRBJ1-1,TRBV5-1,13,CASSLEFRGRAFF
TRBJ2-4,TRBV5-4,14,CASSLESGSGIQYF
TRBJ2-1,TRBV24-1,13,CATSEGGRDEQFF
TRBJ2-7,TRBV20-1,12,CSASGTAYEQYF
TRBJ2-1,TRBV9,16,CASSVIEREGWDEQFF
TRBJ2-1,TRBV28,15,CASSLRDRVYNEQFF
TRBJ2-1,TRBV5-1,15,CASSLEKGSGNEQFF
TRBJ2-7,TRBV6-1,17,CASSDTFGGPLSYEQYF
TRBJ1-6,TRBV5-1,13,CASSLEGGFALHF
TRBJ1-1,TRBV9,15,CASSVGDRKNTEAFF
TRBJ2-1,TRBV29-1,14,CSVKGYLAGASKFF
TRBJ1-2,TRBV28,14,CASSRYGQSYGYTF
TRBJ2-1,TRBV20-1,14,CSASGADNYNEQFF
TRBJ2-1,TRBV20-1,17,CSATSPQTGLSDNEQFF
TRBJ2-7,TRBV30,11,CAWSDRGEQYF
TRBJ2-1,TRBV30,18,CAWSVGASGVGSYNEQFF
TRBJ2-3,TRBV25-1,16,CASSGRTGASTDTQYF
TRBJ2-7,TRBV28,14,CASSLSIASYEQYF
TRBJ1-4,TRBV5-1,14,CASSLGTGVEKLFF
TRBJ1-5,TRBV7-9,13,CASSVTQNQPQHF
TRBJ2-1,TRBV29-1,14,CSAGDRGLTNEQFF
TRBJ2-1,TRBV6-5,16,CASSSQGSPPYNEQFF
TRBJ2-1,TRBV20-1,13,CSANWTRGNEQFF
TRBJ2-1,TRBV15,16,CATSRDPGDSYNEQFF
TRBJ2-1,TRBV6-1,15,CASSRTSGAYNEQFF
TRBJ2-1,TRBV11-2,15,CASSPPGLRQDEQFF
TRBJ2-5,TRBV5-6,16,CASSLWGGLAQETQYF
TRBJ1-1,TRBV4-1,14,CASSRTGGITEAFF
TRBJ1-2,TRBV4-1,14,CASSLGGTPYGYTF
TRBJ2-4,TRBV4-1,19,CASSQVPGQGVWAKNIQYF
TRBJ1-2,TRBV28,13,CASSLSSYYGYTF
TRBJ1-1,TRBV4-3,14,CASSPTTDYTEAFF
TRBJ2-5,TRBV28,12,CASRTGLETQYF
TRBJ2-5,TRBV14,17,CASSQDPRARSTETQYF
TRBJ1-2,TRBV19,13,CASSSDGVDGYTF
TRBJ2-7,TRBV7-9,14,CASSLTAQGYEQYF
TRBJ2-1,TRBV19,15,CASRNPGPGTDEQFF
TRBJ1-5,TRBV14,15,CASSPRGQANQPQHF
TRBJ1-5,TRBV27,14,CASSFGVSGQPQHF
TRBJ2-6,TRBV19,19,CASSIARQVTSSGANVLTF
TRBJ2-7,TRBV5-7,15,CASSSGTSDRYEQYF
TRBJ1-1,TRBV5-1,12,CASTLDRDEAFF
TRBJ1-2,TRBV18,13,CASSKGQGSGYTF
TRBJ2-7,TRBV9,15,CASSVDGGSTYEQYF
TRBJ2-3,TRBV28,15,CASSSAQGTTDTQYF
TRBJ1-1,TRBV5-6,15,CASSPLTGMNTEAFF
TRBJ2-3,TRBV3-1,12,CASSPYGDTQYF
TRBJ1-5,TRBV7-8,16,CASSTWTGGNNQPQHF
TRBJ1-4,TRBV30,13,CAVHRDSREKLFF
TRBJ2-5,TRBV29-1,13,CSVEKTVGETQYF
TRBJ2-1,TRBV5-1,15,CASRIPYRGPSEQFF
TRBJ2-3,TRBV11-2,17,CASSSRTSGRGPDTQYF